A selection of T cell receptor beta chains follows, all from one sample in a study of PD-L1 blockade in urothelial cancer. Profiling relied on immunoSEQ multiplex PCR, and the TCRdb table lists in-frame clones only, not all of them. Of about 53,000 clones detected, 87% appear once; the ten largest clones hold over 12%. Sample: PBMCs, taken around atezolizumab (anti-PD-L1) treatment. Source of these receptors: an older woman with urothelial cancer. Each CDR3 is given with its conserved first and last residue. A D gene is named only where the DNA matches it firmly. For some rows the clone size is stated as once, few or many, or as a class when expanded; others skip it.

j_call d_call v_call clone_size cdr3_aa cdr3_nt
TRBJ2-5 TRBD2 TRBV2 NA CASGRPLAGVETQYF TGTGCCAGCGGGAGGCCACTAGCGGGGGTGGAGACCCAGTACTTC
TRBJ2-7 TRBD2 TRBV7-9 NA CASSSSGGAVDEQYF TGTGCCAGCAGCTCTAGCGGGGGGGCCGTCGACGAGCAGTACTTC
TRBJ1-5 NA TRBV4-3 NA CASSQDRFVEPQHF TGCGCCAGCAGCCAAGATCGGTTCGTTGAGCCCCAGCATTTT
TRBJ1-4 TRBD1 TRBV9 NA CASSVAGGQVNEKLFF TGTGCCAGCAGCGTAGCTGGTGGACAGGTTAATGAAAAACTGTTTTTT
TRBJ2-2 TRBD2 TRBV6-5 few CASSPGLAGTGELFF TGTGCCAGCAGCCCGGGACTAGCGGGAACCGGGGAGCTGTTTTTT
TRBJ2-2 TRBD2 TRBV29-1 NA CSGGLAGVSAGELFF TGCAGCGGGGGACTAGCGGGAGTGTCGGCCGGGGAGCTGTTTTTT
TRBJ2-1 TRBD2 TRBV7-2 NA CASSLVGTSGSGFF TGTGCCAGCAGCTTAGTGGGGACTAGCGGGAGTGGGTTCTTC
TRBJ2-2 NA TRBV19 few CASSPDLPPAINAIGELFF TGTGCCAGTAGTCCCGATCTACCACCCGCCATAAACGCAATCGGGGAGCTGTTTTTT
TRBJ2-6 TRBD1 TRBV9 NA CASSVPRAGGRFNSGANVLTF TGTGCCAGCAGCGTACCCCGGGCAGGGGGCCGGTTCAACTCTGGGGCCAACGTCCTGACTTTC
TRBJ1-2 TRBD1 TRBV18 NA CASSPTGQGNGYTF TGTGCCAGCTCACCGACCGGACAGGGCAATGGCTACACCTTC
TRBJ1-4 NA TRBV21-1 NA CASSYYNEQLFF TGTGCCAGCAGTTATTACAATGAACAACTGTTTTTT
TRBJ2-3 NA TRBV28 NA CASSLLTLSTDTQYF TGTGCCAGCAGTTTATTGACTCTATCCACAGATACGCAGTATTTT
TRBJ2-1 NA TRBV27 NA CASSLSTERHEQFF TGTGCCAGCAGTTTAAGCACAGAACGGCATGAGCAGTTCTTC
TRBJ2-3 NA TRBV21-1 NA CASSIFARGWESQPTDTQYF TGTGCCAGCAGCATCTTCGCCCGGGGGTGGGAATCTCAACCCACAGATACGCAGTATTTT
TRBJ2-3 TRBD2 TRBV4-3 NA CASSQEAGSGGGDTQYF TGCGCCAGCAGCCAAGAAGCCGGCAGCGGGGGGGGAGATACGCAGTATTTT
TRBJ2-7 TRBD2 TRBV7-9 NA CASSLTSGRAPHEQYF TGTGCCAGCAGCTTAACTAGCGGGAGGGCCCCGCACGAGCAGTACTTC
TRBJ1-5 TRBD1 TRBV5-4 NA CASSEGQGSQPQHF TGTGCCAGCAGCGAAGGACAGGGAAGTCAGCCCCAGCATTTT
TRBJ2-1 TRBD2 TRBV7-3 NA CASSPAEGGVDNEQFF TGTGCCAGCAGCCCAGCGGAGGGAGGGGTTGACAATGAGCAGTTCTTC
TRBJ2-5 TRBD1 TRBV9 NA CASSINLGQGPQETQYF TGTGCCAGCAGCATTAATTTAGGACAGGGCCCCCAAGAGACCCAGTACTTC
TRBJ2-7 TRBD1 TRBV18 NA CASSPDHRGPYEQYF TGTGCCAGCTCACCAGACCACAGGGGGCCCTACGAGCAGTACTTC
TRBJ2-7 TRBD1 TRBV4-2 NA CASSQDRGSYEQYF TGTGCCAGCAGCCAGGACAGGGGGAGCTACGAGCAGTACTTC
TRBJ2-5 NA TRBV12-5 NA CASAPGTLEGETQYF TGTGCTAGTGCCCCCGGGACTTTAGAGGGAGAGACCCAGTACTTC
TRBJ1-2 NA TRBV2 NA CASRDYTGTRGNYGYTF TGTGCCAGCAGGGATTACACTGGGACAAGGGGAAACTATGGCTACACCTTC
TRBJ2-7 TRBD2 TRBV6-5 NA CASSYALAGPPEQYF TGTGCCAGCAGTTACGCGTTAGCGGGACCCCCCGAGCAGTACTTC